One and the same sample provided the 27 T cell receptor beta chains below, sequenced in a study of radiotherapy plus CTLA-4 blockade in lung cancer. TCRdb's copy holds only in-frame clones and misses some; the assay was immunoSEQ multiplex PCR. The sample carries about 49,000 clones, roughly 88% recorded once. Here the sequenced sample was peripheral blood, taken from a patient treated with radiotherapy plus ipilimumab. The receptors derive from a human donor with non-small cell lung cancer whose response to radiotherapy plus ipilimumab could not be evaluated.

This clone was recorded only once. The chain has TRBV2 and TRBJ1-1, with 7 bases that match TRBD1. The CDR3 runs 14 residues. The germline CDR1 and CDR2 sequences are SNHLY and FYNNEI. V dropped 6 bases and J dropped 4; count of bases not matched to a gene: 8. The CDR3: CASRDDRVFTEAFF. As DNA, the CDR3 is TGTGCCAGCAGGGACGACAGGGTATTCACTGAAGCTTTCTTT.

J is TRBJ2-7 and V is TRBV19; TRBD2 matches at 7 bases. CDR1 is LNHDA and CDR2 is SQIVND in the germline V gene (reference sequence). Unmatched junction bases numbered 2, after V lost 3 bases and J lost 0 bases. This CDR3 has 14 amino acids. The CDR3 DNA sequence: TGTGCCAGTAGTATCACTAGCGTCTCCTACGAGCAGTACTTC. Protein product: CASSITSVSYEQYF.

The chain has TRBV19 and TRBJ2-1; 8 bases agree with TRBD1. V was pared by 6 bases and J by 0 bases, with 4 bases of the junction left unmatched. CDR3 length: 15 residues. Looked up from germline, CDR1 is LNHDA and CDR2 is SQIVND (reference sequence). The CDR3 sequence is CASSTGTGSYNEQFF. CDR3 nucleotide sequence: TGTGCCAGTAGCACCGGGACAGGCTCCTACAATGAGCAGTTCTTC. Together with reference TRBV19 and TRBJ2-1, the CDR3 gives the full variable domain: DGGITQSPKYLFRKEGQNVTLSCEQNLNHDAMYWYRQDPGQGLRLIYYSQIVNDFQKGDIAEGYSVSREKKESFPLTVTSAQKNPTAFYLCASSTGTGSYNEQFFGPGTRLTVL.

The V gene is TRBV5-4, the J gene TRBJ2-7; 8 bases map to TRBD1. From germline, CDR1 is SGHNT and CDR2 YYREEE (reference sequence). V trimming: 4 bases; J trimming: 2 bases; junction bases outside the gene matches: 17. The CDR3 is 18 amino acids. In nucleotides, the CDR3 is TGTGCCAGCAGCCTTGGGGGAACCCAGGGGGCCGGGGCCTACGAGCAGTACTTC. It codes for CASSLGGTQGAGAYEQYF.

The chain carries TRBV10-1 and TRBJ2-5; the match to TRBD1 covers 10 bases. TRBJ2-7 explains the end of the DNA better; the J call may be wrong. CDR3 length: 14 amino acids. Germline assignment: CDR1 WNHNN and CDR2 SYGVQD (reference sequence). This chain's CDR3 is CASSDGTGVNEQYF. The DNA for the CDR3 is TGCGCCAGCAGTGACGGGACAGGGGTCAACGAGCAGTACTTC.

The rearrangement joins TRBV19 to TRBJ2-3, with TRBD2 matching 12 bases. The CDR3 covers 15 residues. CDR1 and CDR2 from the germline V gene are LNHDA and SQIVND (reference sequence). V trimming: 5 bases; J trimming: 4 bases; junction bases outside the gene matches: 4. Here the CDR3 DNA reads TGTGCCAGTAGTCCTCTAGCGGGAGGGGCAGATACGCAGTATTTT. Translation gives CASSPLAGGADTQYF. Full variable domain (remainder filled in from reference TRBV19 and TRBJ2-3): DGGITQSPKYLFRKEGQNVTLSCEQNLNHDAMYWYRQDPGQGLRLIYYSQIVNDFQKGDIAEGYSVSREKKESFPLTVTSAQKNPTAFYLCASSPLAGGADTQYFGPGTRLTVL.

The chain links TRBV29-1 to TRBJ2-1; TRBD2 matches at 8 bases. The V gene's germline CDR1 is SQVTM and CDR2 ANQGSEA. This CDR3 is built from 13 residues. The ends lost 7 bases at V and 2 bases at J; junction bases unmatched: 4. The CDR3 sequence is CSAGLGAYNEQFF. In DNA form, the CDR3 reads TGCAGCGCGGGACTAGGAGCCTACAATGAGCAGTTCTTC.

This clone was seen more than once but under ten times. The chain joins TRBV4-3 to TRBJ1-1; no firm D call. The V end lost 3 bases, the J end lost 4 bases, and 18 bases lay between the germline ends. Looked up from germline, CDR1 is LGHNA and CDR2 is YSLEER. The CDR3 length is 16 residues. In nucleotides, the CDR3 is TGCGCCAGCAGCCACCAATCCCGGCCGGGGAGCACTGAAGCTTTCTTT. It is translated as CASSHQSRPGSTEAFF.

The rearrangement joins TRBV28 to TRBJ2-3; 11 nucleotides agree with TRBD2. This CDR3 comprises 18 residues. Germline V gene sequence: CDR1 MDHEN, CDR2 SYDVKM. The V and J ends lost 3 bases and 2 bases, in that order; junction bases with no gene match: 10. Here the CDR3 reads CASSFSGRAFTPTDTQYF. The CDR3 DNA is TGTGCCAGCAGTTTTAGCGGGAGGGCCTTCACTCCCACAGATACGCAGTATTTT.

The chain has TRBV6-5 and TRBJ1-5, with D uncertain. V was pared by 3 bases and J by 5 bases, with 8 bases between. Germline V CDR1 and CDR2: MNHEY, SVGAGI. The CDR3 contains 13 residues. The CDR3 region has the DNA TGTGCCAGCAGTTATTCCCCGTATCAGCCCCAGCATTTT. This gives the protein CASSYSPYQPQHF.

This rearrangement joins TRBV5-4 to TRBJ1-1, with D unresolved. The germline V gene encodes CDR1 SGHNT and CDR2 YYREEE (reference sequence). The CDR3 is made up of 14 amino acids. Trimming took 3 bases from V and 0 from J, leaving 9 bases between them. The CDR3 loop is CASSWGGMNTEAFF. The DNA of the CDR3 is TGTGCCAGCAGCTGGGGAGGTATGAACACTGAAGCTTTCTTT.

The chain employs TRBV6-6 and TRBJ2-3; 9 bases are shared with TRBD2. The germline gives CDR1 MNHNY, CDR2 SVGAGI (reference sequence). CDR3 length equals 16 residues. Germline trimming cut 5 bases from V and 2 bases from J; bases unmatched to any gene: 8. CDR3 sequence (DNA): TGTGCCAGCAGTCCCCCCCGCGGGAGGGCCACAGATACGCAGTATTTT. Its translation is CASSPPRGRATDTQYF.

This clone appeared a single time. The chain has TRBV25-1 and TRBJ1-2, with TRBD1 identical over 11 bases. Germline V gene lookup returns CDR1 MGHDK and CDR2 SYGVNS. The V and J ends lost 8 bases and 6 bases, in that order; junction bases with no gene match: 5. This CDR3 has 13 residues. CDR3: CASSGTGGHGYTF. The CDR3 bases are TGTGCCAGCTCCGGGACAGGGGGGCATGGCTACACCTTC.

This clone was recorded once. The V gene is TRBV5-4, the J gene TRBJ2-5; 7 positions agree with TRBD2. The tail of the sequence fits TRBJ2-7 better, so the J call may be wrong. There are 15 residues in the CDR3. Germline V lookup: CDR1 SGHNT, CDR2 YYREEE (reference sequence). This CDR3 reads CASSFTGGNSYEQYF. Written as DNA, the CDR3 is TGTGCCAGCAGCTTCACGGGGGGAAATTCCTACGAGCAGTACTTC.

The J gene is TRBJ2-7, the V gene TRBV5-1; D gene uncertain. The CDR3 totals 15 residues. Germline V gene data show CDR1 as SGHRS and CDR2 as YFSETQ. V was pared by 0 bases and J by 5 bases, with 15 bases between. The CDR3 spells CASSLAAGSVNEQYF. The CDR3 region has the DNA TGCGCCAGCAGCTTGGCGGCAGGCAGTGTCAACGAGCAGTACTTC.

V gene TRBV11-2 combines with J gene TRBJ2-1; 8 positions agree with TRBD1. From germline, CDR1 is SGHAT and CDR2 FQNNGV. J gave up 6 bases and V 1 base, and 5 bases lay outside the gene matches. The CDR3 consists of 15 residues. CDR3 sequence: CASSLGTGPANEQFF. As DNA, the CDR3 is TGTGCCAGCAGCTTAGGGACAGGGCCCGCCAATGAGCAGTTCTTC.

The chain is built from TRBV5-5 and TRBJ1-4; no clear D gene. The CDR3 covers 18 residues. V was trimmed by 2 bases and J by 0 bases, leaving 17 bases between them. The germline V gene has CDR1 SGHKS and CDR2 YYEKEE (reference sequence). This chain's CDR3 is CASSLAAGRLATNEKLFF. CDR3 nucleotides: TGTGCCAGCAGCTTAGCGGCCGGCAGACTCGCAACTAATGAAAAACTGTTTTTT.

CDR3: CASSFSGGAEDTQYF. In DNA form, the CDR3 reads TGTGCCAGCAGCTTTAGCGGGGGGGCAGAAGATACGCAGTATTTT. The rearrangement links TRBV5-6 to TRBJ2-3, with TRBD2 matching 11 bases. With 2 bases clipped from V and 5 bases from J, the junction kept 4 bases outside the gene matches. Germline CDR1 reads SGHDT; CDR2 reads YYEEEE. The CDR3 totals 15 residues.

This chain links TRBV10-3 with TRBJ2-5; 8 bases are a match to TRBD2. The CDR3 has 14 amino acids. CDR1 and CDR2 (germline): ENHRY, SYGVKD. V lost 6 bases to trimming and J lost 4 bases; unmatched junction nucleotides: 7. CDR3 in amino acids: CAIRPSGGAETQYF. DNA for the CDR3: TGTGCCATCAGGCCTTCGGGGGGGGCAGAGACCCAGTACTTC.

The genes are TRBV28 and TRBJ2-7; D uncertain. Trimming removed 7 bases at V and 0 bases at J, with 4 bases between. The CDR3 is made up of 11 amino acids. The germline V gene encodes CDR1 MDHEN and CDR2 SYDVKM. The DNA for the CDR3 is TGTGCCAGCATCGGCTCCTACGAGCAGTACTTC. Translation gives CASIGSYEQYF.

The table lists this clone with a count of one. The chain employs TRBV18 and TRBJ2-6; 7 nucleotides line up with TRBD2. The V and J ends lost 6 bases and 1 base, in that order; junction bases with no gene match: 0. The CDR3 sequence is 14 residues long. Looked up from germline, CDR1 is KGHSH and CDR2 is LQKENI. Written as DNA, the CDR3 is TGTGCCAGCTCGCGGGAGTCTGGGGCCAACGTCCTGACTTTC. This sequence encodes CASSRESGANVLTF.

The V call is TRBV6-5, the J call TRBJ2-2; no definite D call. CDR1 and CDR2 (germline): MNHEY, SVGAGI. V lost 2 bases and J 4 bases, leaving 5 bases between the germline ends. This CDR3 region has 13 residues. CDR3 in DNA: TGTGCCAGCAGTTACCCCGGCACCGGGGAGCTGTTTTTT. It codes for CASSYPGTGELFF.

V usage is TRBV2 and J usage is TRBJ1-6; D gene uncertain. The V gene's germline CDR1 is SNHLY and CDR2 FYNNEI. Trimming took 3 bases from V and 5 from J, leaving 14 bases between them. This CDR3 spans 16 amino acids. The CDR3 reads CASSEAGSRNNSPLHF. In nucleotides, the CDR3 is TGTGCCAGCAGTGAGGCAGGTTCCCGAAATAATTCACCCCTCCACTTT. The full variable domain, with the rest looked up from reference TRBV2 and TRBJ1-6, is EPEVTQTPSHQVTQMGQEVILRCVPISNHLYFYWYRQILGQKVEFLVSFYNNEISEKSEIFDDQFSVERPDGSNFTLKIRSTKLEDSAMYFCASSEAGSRNNSPLHFGNGTRLTVT.

CDR3 loop: CASSFSAGGGGGEQFF. The DNA of the CDR3 is TGTGCCAGCAGCTTTTCAGCGGGAGGGGGCGGGGGTGAGCAGTTCTTC. The genes are TRBV11-2 and TRBJ2-1, with 10 bases matching TRBD2. V trimming: 3 bases; J trimming: 9 bases; junction bases outside the gene matches: 11. CDR3 length equals 16 residues. Germline CDR1 is SGHAT and CDR2 is FQNNGV.

This chain links TRBV27 with TRBJ2-1; D perhaps matches TRBD2 (6 bases). The germline CDR1 and CDR2 sequences are MNHEY and SMNVEV (reference sequence). The CDR3 runs 13 residues. V dropped 3 bases and J dropped 9 bases, with 12 bases sitting between them. The CDR3 nucleotides read TGTGCCAGCAGTTTCAGACTAGATGTTGAGCAGTTCTTC. It encodes CASSFRLDVEQFF.

The chain has TRBV5-6 and TRBJ1-1, with D perhaps TRBD1 (5 bases). Germline-derived CDR1 and CDR2 are SGHDT and YYEEEE. V shed 0 bases and J shed 9 bases, with 9 bases lying between them. The CDR3 sequence is 12 residues long. The CDR3 nucleotides read TGTGCCAGCAGCTTGGTAGGGGCCCAAGCTTTCTTT. Translation: CASSLVGAQAFF. The whole variable domain, remainder taken from reference TRBV5-6 and TRBJ1-1, is DAGVTQSPTHLIKTRGQQVTLRCSPKSGHDTVSWYQQALGQGPQFIFQYYEEEERQRGNFPDRFSGHQFPNYSSELNVNALLLGDSALYLCASSLVGAQAFFGQGTRLTVV.

The chain carries TRBV7-2 and TRBJ1-2, with TRBD1 matching 11 bases. J lost 5 bases, V lost 5 bases, and 7 bases had no gene match. The CDR3 is 15 residues long. CDR1 and CDR2 (germline): SGHTA, FQGNSA. CDR3: CASSPGQGAGYGYTF. The CDR3 DNA is TGTGCCAGCAGCCCAGGACAGGGGGCAGGTTATGGCTACACCTTC.